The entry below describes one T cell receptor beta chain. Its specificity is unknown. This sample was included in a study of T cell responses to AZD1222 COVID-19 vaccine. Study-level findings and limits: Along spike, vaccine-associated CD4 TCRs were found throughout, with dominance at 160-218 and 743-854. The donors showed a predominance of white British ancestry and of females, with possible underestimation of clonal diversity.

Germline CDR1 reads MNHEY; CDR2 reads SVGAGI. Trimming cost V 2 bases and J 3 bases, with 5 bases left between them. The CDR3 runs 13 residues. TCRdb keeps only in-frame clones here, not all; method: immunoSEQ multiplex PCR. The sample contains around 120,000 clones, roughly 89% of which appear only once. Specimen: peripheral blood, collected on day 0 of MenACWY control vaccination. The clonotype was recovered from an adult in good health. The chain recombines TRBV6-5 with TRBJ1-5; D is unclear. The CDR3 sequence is CASSYRINQPQHF. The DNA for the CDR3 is TGTGCCAGCAGTTACAGGATCAATCAGCCCCAGCATTTT.